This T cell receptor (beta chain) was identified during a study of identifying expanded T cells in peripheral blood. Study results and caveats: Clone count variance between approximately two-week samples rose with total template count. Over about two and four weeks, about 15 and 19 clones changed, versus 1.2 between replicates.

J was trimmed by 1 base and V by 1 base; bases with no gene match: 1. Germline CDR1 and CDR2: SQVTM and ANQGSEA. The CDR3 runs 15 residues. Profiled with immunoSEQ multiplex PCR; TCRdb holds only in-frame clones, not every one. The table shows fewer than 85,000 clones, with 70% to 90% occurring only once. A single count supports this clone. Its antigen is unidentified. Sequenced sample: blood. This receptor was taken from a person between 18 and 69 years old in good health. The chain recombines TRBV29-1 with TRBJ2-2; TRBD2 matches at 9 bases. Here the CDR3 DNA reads TGCAGCGTTGAAGGGACTAGCGAGAACACCGGGGAGCTGTTTTTT. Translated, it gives CSVEGTSENTGELFF.